The source of this T cell receptor beta chain is a study of OX40 agonist ivuxolimab in advanced cancers. Study details: Across the patients, intravenous ivuxolimab was delivered every 2 weeks at 0.01 to 10 mg/kg.

V was trimmed by 1 base and J by 2 bases, leaving 13 bases between them. Looked up from germline, CDR1 is LNHDA and CDR2 is SQIVND (reference sequence). The CDR3 consists of 16 residues. This clone was detected only a few times. Collection of blood occurred at baseline, at cycle 4 day 1, and at cycle 7 day 1. TCRdb keeps only in-frame clones here, not all; method: immunoSEQ multiplex PCR. This table has 11,000 to 15,000 clones, roughly nine tenths appearing once. This clonotype was obtained from an adult with an advanced solid tumor such as melanoma, head and neck, liver or kidney cancer. V is TRBV19 and J is TRBJ2-3; D gene unclear. Sample: CD4+ or CD8+ T cells sorted from blood, taken in a trial of the OX40 agonist ivuxolimab. CDR3 protein: CASSIGRAHDTDTQYF. CDR3 DNA sequence: TGTGCCAGTAGTATAGGACGAGCGCATGACACAGATACGCAGTATTTT.